This T cell receptor beta chain was observed in a study of cytomegalovirus exposure and HLA in healthy donors. The PCR used 60 Vbeta and 13 Jbeta primers. Only in-frame clones appear in the TCRdb table, and some are missing; sequencing was by immunoSEQ multiplex PCR. The data hold 130,000 or so clones, with 76% observed a single time. This CDR3 comprises 13 residues. V was shortened by 2 bases and J by 4 bases, with 9 bases between the two germline ends. Per germline, CDR1 MDHEN and CDR2 SYDVKM. This rearrangement joins TRBV28 to TRBJ2-7, with no clear D. The sequence came from a female donor in good health and CMV-seropositive. The source material was PBMCs. The CDR3 loop is CASSLPQNYEQYF. In DNA, the CDR3 is TGTGCCAGCAGTTTACCACAGAATTACGAGCAGTACTTC.